This TCR beta chain was captured by sequencing in a study of T cell responses to AZD1222 COVID-19 vaccine. Sequencing used immunoSEQ multiplex PCR; TCRdb keeps in-frame clones, though not all of them. Of some 120,000 clones in the sample, about 88% are singletons; the top ten hold 18%. This clone was seen a single time. Its antigen is not identified. Study-wide points: White British donors predominated, females outnumbered males, and clonal diversity was possibly underestimated. Unmutated variant regions are reportedly the target of nearly half of TCRs that are spike-specific.

This CDR3 region has 15 residues. The V segment lost 3 bases and the J segment 0 bases; nucleotides outside the gene matches: 3. Germline CDR1 and CDR2: KGHDR and SFDVKD. The source is an adult in good health. V and J are TRBV24-1 and TRBJ1-2, with 7 bases lining up with TRBD1. The sample was peripheral blood, taken on day 0 of MenACWY control vaccination. CDR3 in amino acids: CATSDPDRTNYGYTF. The CDR3 DNA reads TGTGCCACCAGTGATCCGGACAGGACTAACTATGGCTACACCTTC.